These 6 T cell receptor beta chains share one sample of origin, sequenced in a study of T cell responses to AZD1222 COVID-19 vaccine. Method: immunoSEQ multiplex PCR; TCRdb's copy keeps in-frame clones and lacks some. The sample lists 95,000 to 100,000 clones; roughly 86% were seen once. Source: peripheral blood, taken 28 days after the second AZD1222 dose. These receptors came from an adult who received the AZD1222 COVID-19 vaccine.

The sample holds a few counts of this clone. The gene calls are TRBV4-1 and TRBJ1-4, with no clear D. CDR1 and CDR2 (germline): MGHRA, YSYEKL. This CDR3 comprises 14 residues. With 1 base removed from V and 6 bases from J, the gap between germline ends came to 9 bases. In DNA form, the CDR3 reads TGCGCCAGCAGCCAAGCGGAGCACCATGAAAAACTGTTTTTT. It yields the protein CASSQAEHHEKLFF.

The chain combines TRBV28 with TRBJ1-1; D may be TRBD1 (5 bases). Germline CDR1 and CDR2: MDHEN and SYDVKM. The CDR3 totals 15 residues. V shed 8 bases and J shed 5 bases, with 21 bases lying between them. The CDR3 sequence: CASRPLYRGRTEAFF. In nucleotides, the CDR3 is TGTGCCAGCCGACCTCTTTACCGGGGGAGAACTGAAGCTTTCTTT. The full variable domain, completed using reference TRBV28 and TRBJ1-1, is DVKVTQSSRYLVKRTGEKVFLECVQDMDHENMFWYRQDPGLGLRLIYFSYDVKMKEKGDIPEGYSVSREKKERFSLILESASTNQTSMYLCASRPLYRGRTEAFFGQGTRLTVV.

The V call is TRBV5-1, the J call TRBJ2-2, with D possibly being TRBD2 (6 bases). With 5 bases removed from V and 5 bases from J, the gap between germline ends came to 13 bases. Germline V gives CDR1 SGHRS, CDR2 YFSETQ. CDR3 size: 14 residues. The CDR3 DNA is TGCGCCAGCAGTGGAGGGGTGGTTACCGGGGAGCTGTTTTTT. It codes for CASSGGVVTGELFF.

The rearrangement links TRBV19 to TRBJ1-6; D gene ambiguous. V was trimmed by 2 bases and J by 8 bases, leaving 13 bases between them. The CDR3 is made up of 15 amino acids. Germline CDR1 is LNHDA and CDR2 is SQIVND (reference sequence). Here the CDR3 reads CASSIRDLFYSPLHF. The CDR3 bases are TGTGCCAGTAGTATAAGAGACCTTTTTTATTCACCCCTCCACTTT.

The chain is built from TRBV6-1 and TRBJ1-1; D is possibly TRBD1 (5 bases). The V end lost 1 base, the J end lost 11 bases, and 11 bases lay between the germline ends. Germline loops: CDR1 MNHNS, CDR2 SASEGT. The CDR3 consists of 12 residues. The CDR3, as DNA: TGTGCCAGCAGTGAAGAAGGGGCGCGGGCTTTCTTT. Residues: CASSEEGARAFF.

The rearrangement joins TRBV11-3 to TRBJ2-5; D is possibly TRBD1 (6 bases). V was clipped by 4 bases and J by 5 bases, with 8 bases between them. There are 12 residues in the CDR3. Germline loops: CDR1 SGHNT, CDR2 YENEEA. The chain's CDR3 is CASSWQGETQYF. The DNA for the CDR3 is TGTGCCAGCAGCTGGCAGGGGGAGACCCAGTACTTC.